A single sample is the source of the 15 T cell receptor beta chains below, sequenced in a study of blood T cell repertoires in COVID-19 (dated by TCRdb to 2018 to 2020). The method behind the library was the immunoSEQ multiplex PCR assay. TCRdb holds this immuneACCESS table with in-frame rearrangements only. Some clones are missing; in checked studies, unresolved V genes explain under half, and the rest has no known cause. The sample table holds about 170,000 clones, of which 80% to 90% were seen once. More than 14% of the sample belongs to the ten largest clones. Sequences were obtained from peripheral blood. The receptors here all came from a woman between 70 and 85 years old with COVID-19, enrolled during active disease.

This sequence joins TRBV5-4 and TRBJ2-7; 7 nucleotides agree with TRBD2. Unmatched junction bases numbered 2, after V lost 2 bases and J lost 6 bases. The CDR3 runs 12 residues. Germline CDR1 SGHNT, CDR2 YYREEE (reference sequence). CDR3 sequence: CASSLLASEQYF. In DNA form, the CDR3 reads TGTGCCAGCAGCTTACTAGCGTCCGAGCAGTACTTC.

The chain is built from TRBV28 and TRBJ1-4; 7 bases map to TRBD1. Per germline, CDR1 MDHEN and CDR2 SYDVKM. V was pared by 7 bases and J by 7 bases, with 9 bases of the junction left unmatched. The CDR3 consists of 14 residues. CDR3 residues: CASTKQGILEKLFF. The DNA of the CDR3 is TGTGCCAGCACTAAACAGGGGATCCTTGAAAAACTGTTTTTT.

With respect to this clone: One junction end disagrees with the germline gene, perhaps due to a read error. This chain joins TRBV7-7 and TRBJ2-3; D possibly matches TRBD1 or TRBD2 (5 bases each). This CDR3 has 13 residues. From germline, CDR1 is SSHAT and CDR2 FNYEAQ (reference sequence). CDR3 in amino acids: CASSLAMGHTQYF. CDR3 nucleotides: TGTGCTAGCAGCTTAGCGATGGGGCATACGCAGTATTTT.

The genes are TRBV5-4 and TRBJ2-3, with D possibly TRBD2 on 5 matching bases. Trimming removed 3 bases from V and 0 bases from J, with 14 bases in between. Germline V lookup: CDR1 SGHNT, CDR2 YYREEE (reference sequence). This CDR3 is built from 16 residues. CDR3 nucleotides: TGTGCCAGCAGCTCACCCGAGGGCGGGAGCACAGATACGCAGTATTTT. Residues: CASSSPEGGSTDTQYF.

V usage is TRBV6-5 and J usage is TRBJ1-6; 10 nucleotides align to TRBD1. Trimming removed 9 bases from V and 7 bases from J; junction bases left unmatched: 6. The CDR3 has 14 amino acids. CDR1 is MNHEY and CDR2 is SVGAGI in the germline V gene. The CDR3 DNA follows: TGTGCCAGTGCAACGGGACAGGGGAATTCACCCCTCCACTTT. As protein: CASATGQGNSPLHF.

V and J are TRBV28 and TRBJ2-6, with no clear D. The germline V gene has CDR1 MDHEN and CDR2 SYDVKM. The V end lost 4 bases, the J end lost 2 bases, and 12 bases lay between the germline ends. This CDR3 spans 16 amino acids. CDR3 in amino acids: CASSSLATTGANVLTF. Written as DNA, the CDR3 is TGTGCCAGCAGTTCACTCGCAACTACTGGGGCCAACGTCCTGACTTTC.

The V gene is TRBV5-8, the J gene TRBJ2-3; tentatively, D is TRBD1 (6 bases). The CDR3 runs to 16 residues. V lost 2 bases and J lost 4, with 17 bases in between. The germline CDR1 and CDR2 sequences are SGHTS and YDEGEE. The DNA of the CDR3 is TGTGCCAGCAGCTTCGCTCAGGGGCAGGGTTCAGATACGCAGTATTTT. Translation gives CASSFAQGQGSDTQYF.

About this clone: The sample contains more than one DNA sequence encoding this CDR3. The chain combines TRBV3-1 (or the pseudogene TRBV3-2) with TRBJ2-7, with a weak D call TRBD2 (5 bases). V was pared by 1 base and J by 3 bases, with 13 bases between. This CDR3 region has 15 residues. Germline V lookup: CDR1 LGHDT, CDR2 YNNKEL (reference sequence). CDR3 sequence: CASSQGPSGNYEQYF. The CDR3 DNA reads TGTGCCAGCAGCCAAGGTCCGAGCGGAAACTACGAGCAGTACTTC.

The gene calls are TRBV2 and TRBJ2-3; a possible D gene is TRBD2 (6 bases). The V end lost 6 bases, the J end lost 0 bases, and 13 bases lay between the germline ends. Germline V gives CDR1 SNHLY, CDR2 FYNNEI. The CDR3 sequence is 15 residues long. CDR3 in DNA: TGTGCCAGCAGCAGAGGGACTGCTAGCACAGATACGCAGTATTTT. It translates to CASSRGTASTDTQYF.

The chain is built from TRBV19 and TRBJ1-5, with TRBD1 matching over 9 bases. V gave up 3 bases and J gave up 6 bases; unmatched junction bases: 3. The CDR3 is 14 amino acids. The germline V gene has CDR1 LNHDA and CDR2 SQIVND (reference sequence). The CDR3 sequence: CASSMGQGSQPQHF. Here the CDR3 DNA reads TGTGCCAGTAGTATGGGACAGGGATCTCAGCCCCAGCATTTT.

The V call is TRBV7-8, the J call TRBJ2-2, with unresolved D. The germline V gene encodes CDR1 SGHVS and CDR2 FQNEAQ. This CDR3 spans 13 amino acids. V was pared by 5 bases and J by 9 bases, with 13 bases between. The CDR3 nucleotides read TGTGCCAGCAGCCCAGGCCTTTTCCGGGAGCTGTTTTTT. Translation: CASSPGLFRELFF.

The chain joins TRBV6-1 to TRBJ2-5, with D perhaps matching TRBD1 (6 bases). CDR1 is MNHNS and CDR2 is SASEGT in the germline V gene. The CDR3 length is 14 residues. The V and J ends lost 2 bases and 7 bases respectively, with 14 bases between them. Written as DNA, the CDR3 is TGTGCCAGCAGTGAATCCACAGGGTTTGGGACCCAGTACTTC. As protein: CASSESTGFGTQYF.

The gene calls are TRBV28 and TRBJ2-5; a weak D match, TRBD1 (7 bases). V was cut by 4 bases and J by 7 bases, with 25 bases left in between. Germline lookup yields CDR1 MDHEN and CDR2 SYDVKM. The CDR3 runs 17 residues. The CDR3: CASSSRGAQGKRGTQYF. As DNA, the CDR3 is TGTGCCAGCAGTTCCAGGGGGGCGCAGGGGAAAAGGGGGACCCAGTACTTC.

The chain uses TRBV6-5 and TRBJ1-3; D possibly corresponds to TRBD1 (5 bases). The V and J ends lost 8 bases and 2 bases respectively, with 13 bases between them. This CDR3 comprises 14 residues. Per the germline V gene, CDR1 is MNHEY and CDR2 is SVGAGI. The chain's CDR3 is CASQDGGAGNTIYF. DNA for the CDR3: TGTGCCAGCCAAGACGGGGGTGCTGGAAACACCATATATTTT.

The chain employs TRBV7-2 and TRBJ2-1; possible D gene TRBD2, 5 bases. Trimming stripped 2 bases from V and 0 bases from J, with 8 bases between. In germline, CDR1 is SGHTA, CDR2 FQGNSA. The CDR3 sequence is 15 residues long. DNA for the CDR3: TGTGCCAGCAGCTTACAAGGGAGCTCCTACAATGAGCAGTTCTTC. Its translation is CASSLQGSSYNEQFF.